This paragraph reports one T cell receptor (beta chain). Its matching antigen is unknown. The data stem from a study of PD-L1 blockade in urothelial cancer. Study context: About 85% of the roughly 29 patients were men whose urothelial cancer was bladder-origin. The patients had undergone anywhere from 0 to 3 prior chemotherapy regimens. Study outcomes and limitations: Better progression-free and overall survival followed lower pretreatment blood clonality.

Measured with immunoSEQ multiplex PCR; TCRdb has only the in-frame clones, and not every one. Of about 52,000 clones in the sample, around 82% are singletons; the top ten hold about 5.3%. Sample: PBMCs, taken around atezolizumab (anti-PD-L1) treatment. The sequence was obtained from a man in his forties with urothelial cancer.

The CDR3 region has the DNA TGTGCCAGCAGCCCAAACGGTGCTTATGGCTACACCTTC. Amino acid sequence: CASSPNGAYGYTF. The rearrangement uses TRBV6-6 and TRBJ1-2; D gene uncertain. Trimming shortened V by 6 bases and J by 5 bases, and 13 bases separated the two germline ends. CDR1 and CDR2 from the germline V gene are MNHNY and SVGAGI (reference sequence). The CDR3 spans 13 residues.